The entry that follows covers one T cell receptor beta chain sequence. Its antigen is as yet unknown. Germline V gives CDR1 MNHNS, CDR2 SASEGT. Trimming cost V 4 bases and J 9 bases, with 25 bases left between them. The CDR3 contains 17 residues. The protocol was immunoSEQ multiplex PCR, while the TCRdb copy is restricted to in-frame clones and leaves out a portion. The table shows some 2,100,000 clones, with about 93% occurring only once. The sample originates from a study of shared clonotypes between healthy human individuals. Overall study: Donors had three CD4 naive, three CD4 memory, two CD8 naive and one CD8 memory plate apiece. Overall study results and limits: Compared with memory subsets, naive subsets generally had larger estimated richness.

Naive CD8 cells comprised CD45RO-negative, CCR7-positively selected cells, excluding terminally differentiated effector memory CD45RA+ cells. The sample consisted of naive CD8+ T cells from PBMCs. This TCR derives from a man between 18 and 29 years old in good health. Some clones in this sample may be carry-over from other donors' samples. The chain employs TRBV6-1 and TRBJ2-1; D possibly uses TRBD1 or TRBD2 (5 bases each). The CDR3 nucleotides read TGTGCCAGCAGTGCCCTCCAATGGGGGAGAGGGGACGGTGAGCAGTTCTTC. Amino acids: CASSALQWGRGDGEQFF.